The 21 T cell receptor beta chains presented below share a single source sample, sequenced in a study of T cell changes during pregnancy in multiple sclerosis. Profiling relied on immunoSEQ multiplex PCR, and the TCRdb table lists in-frame clones only, not all of them. In the table there are 40,000 to 55,000 clones, 80% to 95% of which are singletons. Source: CD4+ T cells from peripheral blood mononuclear cells, taken after pregnancy. The receptors come from a female donor in good health, enrolled as a control in a pregnancy study.

The chain carries TRBV6-1 and TRBJ2-3, with 11 bases identical to TRBD2. The CDR3 contains 14 residues. Germline V CDR1 and CDR2: MNHNS, SASEGT. V was clipped by 6 bases and J by 1 base; unmatched bases: 0. In DNA, the CDR3 is TGTGCCAGCAGGACTAGCGGGGGCACAGATACGCAGTATTTT. Protein product: CASRTSGGTDTQYF.

Points on this clone: The sample has other DNA sequences that encode this CDR3 too. This chain uses TRBV18 with TRBJ1-5; D remains ambiguous. Germline assignment: CDR1 KGHSH and CDR2 LQKENI. There are 13 residues in the CDR3. The V end was cut by 6 bases, the J end by 0 bases, with 6 bases between. Here the CDR3 reads CASSLDSNQPQHF. In DNA, the CDR3 is TGTGCCAGCTCTCTAGATAGCAATCAGCCCCAGCATTTT.

This clone occurred once. This chain joins TRBV5-6 and TRBJ1-2; D is possibly TRBD1 (6 bases). Trimming left V 3 bases short and J 4 bases short, with 13 bases between. Germline values: CDR1 SGHDT, CDR2 YYEEEE. CDR3 length: 14 residues. CDR3 nucleotides: TGTGCCAGCAGCTCAGACAGGCCAGGCTATGGCTACACCTTC. This codes for CASSSDRPGYGYTF.

This chain joins TRBV15 and TRBJ1-5, with unresolved D. V was cut by 0 bases and J by 2 bases, with 11 bases left in between. Germline CDR1 reads LNHNV; CDR2 reads YYDKDF (reference sequence). The CDR3 spans 16 residues. The CDR3 region has the DNA TGTGCCACCAGCAGAGATCTGGATCGGGGCAATCAGCCCCAGCATTTT. This codes for CATSRDLDRGNQPQHF.

The chain carries TRBV2 and TRBJ1-4; 7 nucleotides line up with TRBD1. CDR1 and CDR2 from the germline V gene are SNHLY and FYNNEI. J was trimmed by 3 bases and V by 4 bases; bases with no gene match: 2. The CDR3 has 14 residues. In DNA, the CDR3 is TGTGCCAGCAGTGCCCAGGGGGCTAATGAAAAACTGTTTTTT. Its translation: CASSAQGANEKLFF. Full variable domain (remainder filled in from reference TRBV2 and TRBJ1-4): EPEVTQTPSHQVTQMGQEVILRCVPISNHLYFYWYRQILGQKVEFLVSFYNNEISEKSEIFDDQFSVERPDGSNFTLKIRSTKLEDSAMYFCASSAQGANEKLFFGSGTQLSVL.

V and J are TRBV29-1 and TRBJ2-2, with TRBD1 identical over 11 bases. Germline V gives CDR1 SQVTM, CDR2 ANQGSEA. The CDR3 spans 16 residues. The J segment lost 0 bases and the V segment lost 7 bases, leaving 7 bases of the junction unmatched. CDR3 DNA sequence: TGCAGCGCCTTTAGGGGACAGGGGGCGAACACCGGGGAGCTGTTTTTT. Amino acids: CSAFRGQGANTGELFF.

The chain uses TRBV6-5 and TRBJ1-1; D unclear. CDR1 and CDR2 from the germline V gene are MNHEY and SVGAGI. The CDR3 runs to 16 residues. V dropped 3 bases and J dropped 0 bases, with 14 bases sitting between them. The CDR3 protein is CASSYERVGLNTEAFF. The CDR3 DNA is TGTGCCAGCAGTTATGAACGAGTGGGCTTGAACACTGAAGCTTTCTTT.

In DNA form, the CDR3 reads TGTGCCAGCAGCGAACGGACAGGGGTGGGTAATTCACCCCTCCACTTT. Translation: CASSERTGVGNSPLHF. The chain has TRBV6-1 and TRBJ1-6, with 9 bases aligning to TRBD1. The CDR3 sequence is 16 residues long. The ends lost 6 bases at V and 6 bases at J; junction bases unmatched: 9. CDR1 MNHNS and CDR2 SASEGT come from the germline V gene.

The genes are TRBV6-5 and TRBJ1-4; TRBD1 matches at 8 bases. The CDR3 is 13 amino acids. After removal of 8 bases from V and 8 bases from J, the junction contained 7 bases not matched to a gene. In germline, CDR1 is MNHEY, CDR2 SVGAGI. Written as DNA, the CDR3 is TGTGCCAGCCGCTGGACAGGGAACGAAAAACTGTTTTTT. Its protein product is CASRWTGNEKLFF.

The chain joins TRBV29-1 to TRBJ1-2; D remains ambiguous. The V gene's germline CDR1 is SQVTM and CDR2 ANQGSEA. The CDR3 covers 10 residues. Deletions cut 2 bases from V and 7 bases from J, with 5 bases between. CDR3 region: CSVEPGGYTF. CDR3 nucleotides: TGCAGCGTTGAACCGGGTGGCTACACCTTC.

This clone was counted a single time. The chain couples TRBV6-1 to TRBJ2-7; maybe TRBD2 (5 bases). Germline assignment: CDR1 MNHNS and CDR2 SASEGT. V lost 8 bases, J lost 2 bases, and 19 bases lay in between. The CDR3 length is 15 residues. In DNA, the CDR3 is TGTGCCAGCCACTCCGGCGGGCTATCGACCTACGAGCAGTACTTC. This codes for CASHSGGLSTYEQYF.

V usage is TRBV29-1 and J usage is TRBJ2-3, with D hard to call. The CDR3 has 14 residues. The germline V gene has CDR1 SQVTM and CDR2 ANQGSEA. Trimming left V 3 bases short and J 1 base short, with 11 bases between. The CDR3 is CSVDSPSGTDTQYF. DNA of the CDR3: TGCAGCGTTGATAGTCCGTCTGGCACAGATACGCAGTATTTT.

The genes are TRBV13 and TRBJ2-3; 16 bases are shared with TRBD2. In germline, CDR1 is PRHDT, CDR2 FYEKMQ (reference sequence). Trimming cost V 1 base and J 7 bases; bases outside gene matches: 20. This CDR3 spans 22 amino acids. The CDR3 coding sequence is TGTGCCAGCAGCTTAGAGGGGTTTTTCGACGGGACTAGCGGGGGGGCGTTAAATACGCAGTATTTT. Amino acid sequence: CASSLEGFFDGTSGGALNTQYF.

This clone has a single count. J is TRBJ2-5 and V is TRBV5-4, with TRBD1 matching over 8 bases. With 0 bases clipped from V and 9 bases from J, the junction kept 7 bases outside the gene matches. CDR1 is SGHNT, CDR2 YYREEE, per germline (reference sequence). The length of the CDR3 is 14 residues. DNA of the CDR3: TGTGCCAGCAGCTTGGTTGAGACAGGGGTTCCCCAGTACTTC. Its translation: CASSLVETGVPQYF.

The rearrangement joins TRBV5-6 to TRBJ1-4, with a tentative D call TRBD1 (5 bases). Trimming left V 3 bases short and J 7 bases short, with 16 bases between. The germline gives CDR1 SGHDT, CDR2 YYEEEE. This CDR3 is built from 15 residues. As DNA, the CDR3 is TGTGCCAGCAGCTCCGCCACGGGGGTGGGTGAAAAACTGTTTTTT. This codes for CASSSATGVGEKLFF.

The chain combines TRBV4-2 with TRBJ2-2; TRBD2 agrees at 7 bases. V shed 1 base and J 1 base; nucleotides not matched to a gene: 6. Germline loops: CDR1 LGHNA, CDR2 YNFKEQ. The CDR3 runs to 17 residues. The CDR3 here is CASSQALGGLNTGELFF. CDR3 DNA: TGTGCCAGCAGCCAAGCGCTCGGGGGGTTGAACACCGGGGAGCTGTTTTTT.

This chain joins TRBV11-2 and TRBJ2-3, with D maybe TRBD2 (6 bases). The CDR3 has 14 residues. Germline CDR1 reads SGHAT; CDR2 reads FQNNGV. The V end lost 4 bases, the J end lost 0 bases, and 8 bases lay between the germline ends. The CDR3 spells CASSSSGSTDTQYF. The CDR3 bases are TGTGCCAGCAGCTCCAGCGGGAGCACAGATACGCAGTATTTT.

V is TRBV23-1 and J is TRBJ1-4, with 9 bases aligning to TRBD1. TRBV23-1 falls under the ORF class, with uncertain function. There are 16 residues in the CDR3. The V gene end was trimmed by 3 bases and the J gene end by 6 bases; junction bases not matched to a gene: 8. The CDR3 loop is CASSQRTDRGDEKLFF. DNA for the CDR3: TGCGCCAGCAGTCAGAGAACGGACAGGGGTGATGAAAAACTGTTTTTT.

This chain links TRBV12-5 with TRBJ2-2; TRBD1 might be the D (6 bases). The V and J ends lost 0 bases and 9 bases respectively, with 17 bases between them. This CDR3 region has 16 residues. The germline CDR1 and CDR2 sequences are LGHNT and FRNRAP. Here the CDR3 reads CASGLVLGQSPRELFF. The CDR3 DNA reads TGTGCTAGTGGTTTGGTACTGGGACAATCCCCCCGGGAGCTGTTTTTT.

The chain joins TRBV29-1 to TRBJ1-3, with a weak D call TRBD1 (5 bases). V lost 4 bases to trimming and J lost 2 bases, with 12 bases between them. The CDR3 has 14 residues. Germline loops: CDR1 SQVTM, CDR2 ANQGSEA. The CDR3 loop reads CSVGSGVPGNTIYF. In nucleotides, the CDR3 is TGCAGCGTTGGGTCGGGGGTACCTGGAAACACCATATATTTT. The full variable domain, with the rest looked up from reference TRBV29-1 and TRBJ1-3, is SAVISQKPSRDICQRGTSLTIQCQVDSQVTMMFWYRQQPGQSLTLIATANQGSEATYESGFVIDKFPISRPNLTFSTLTVSNMSPEDSSIYLCSVGSGVPGNTIYFGEGSWLTVV.

This chain links TRBV2 with TRBJ2-5; TRBD2 matches 7 bases. V dropped 6 bases and J dropped 2; count of bases not matched to a gene: 3. Germline CDR1 is SNHLY and CDR2 is FYNNEI. The CDR3 consists of 13 residues. Here the CDR3 reads CASRRGLQETQYF. CDR3 DNA sequence: TGTGCCAGCAGGCGGGGGTTACAAGAGACCCAGTACTTC.